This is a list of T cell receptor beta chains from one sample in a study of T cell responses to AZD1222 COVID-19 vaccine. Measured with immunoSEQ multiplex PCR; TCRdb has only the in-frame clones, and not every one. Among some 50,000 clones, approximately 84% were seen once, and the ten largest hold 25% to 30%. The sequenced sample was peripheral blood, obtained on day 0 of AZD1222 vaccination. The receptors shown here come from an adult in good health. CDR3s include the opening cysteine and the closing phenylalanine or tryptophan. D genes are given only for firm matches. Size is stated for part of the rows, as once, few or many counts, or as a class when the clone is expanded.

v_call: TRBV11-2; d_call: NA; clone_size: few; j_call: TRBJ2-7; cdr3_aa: CASSPQGEGHFEQYF; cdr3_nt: TGTGCCAGCAGCCCTCAGGGGGAGGGCCATTTCGAGCAGTACTTC
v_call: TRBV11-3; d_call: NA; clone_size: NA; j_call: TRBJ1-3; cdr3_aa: CASSLEGASGNTIYF; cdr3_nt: TGTGCCAGCAGCTTAGAGGGAGCCTCTGGAAACACCATATATTTT
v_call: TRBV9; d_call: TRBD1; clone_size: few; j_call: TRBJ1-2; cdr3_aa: CASSATGNHGYTF; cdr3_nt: TGTGCCAGCAGCGCGACAGGGAACCATGGCTACACCTTC
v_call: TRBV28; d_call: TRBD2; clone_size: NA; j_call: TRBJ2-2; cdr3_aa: CASTASGSFGELFF; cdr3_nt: TGTGCCAGCACTGCTAGCGGGAGTTTCGGGGAGCTGTTTTTT
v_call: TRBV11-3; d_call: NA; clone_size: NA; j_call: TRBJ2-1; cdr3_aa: CASSLVDGRGEQFF; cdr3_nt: TGTGCCAGCAGCTTAGTAGACGGGAGAGGTGAGCAGTTCTTC
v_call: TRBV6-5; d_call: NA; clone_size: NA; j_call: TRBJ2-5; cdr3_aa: CASSYTQSGLTQYF; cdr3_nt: TGTGCCAGCAGTTACACCCAGTCGGGGTTGACCCAGTACTTC
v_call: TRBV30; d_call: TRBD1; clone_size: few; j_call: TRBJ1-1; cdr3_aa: CAWRGQGGTEAFF; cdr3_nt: TGTGCCTGGAGGGGACAGGGGGGCACTGAAGCTTTCTTT
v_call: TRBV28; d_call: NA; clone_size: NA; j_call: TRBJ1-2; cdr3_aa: CASSTSPGGYTF; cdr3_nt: TGTGCCAGCTCGACCTCGCCTGGAGGCTACACCTTC
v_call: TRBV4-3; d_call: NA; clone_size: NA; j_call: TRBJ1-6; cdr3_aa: CASSQVESTFSPLHF; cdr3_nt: TGCGCCAGCAGCCAAGTAGAGTCAACGTTCTCACCCCTCCACTTT
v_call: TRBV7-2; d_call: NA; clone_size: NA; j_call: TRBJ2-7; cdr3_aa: CASSLVGRSYEQYF; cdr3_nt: TGTGCCAGCAGCCTGGTCGGCCGCTCCTACGAGCAGTACTTC
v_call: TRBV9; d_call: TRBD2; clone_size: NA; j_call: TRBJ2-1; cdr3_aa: CASSPRHGLAGDNEQFF; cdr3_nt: TGTGCCAGCAGCCCTCGCCACGGACTAGCGGGGGACAATGAGCAGTTCTTC
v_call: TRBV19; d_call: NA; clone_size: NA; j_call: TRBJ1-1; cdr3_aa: CASTPVYGGEAFF; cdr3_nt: TGTGCCAGTACCCCGGTGTACGGGGGGGAAGCTTTCTTT
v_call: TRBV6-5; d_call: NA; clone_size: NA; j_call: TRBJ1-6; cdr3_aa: CASSYEAPSGLSPLHF; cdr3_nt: TGTGCCAGCAGTTACGAGGCTCCGTCGGGGCTCTCACCCCTCCACTTT
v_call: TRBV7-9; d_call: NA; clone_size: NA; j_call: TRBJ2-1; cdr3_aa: CASSLTGKADNEQFF; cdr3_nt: TGTGCCAGCAGCTTAACAGGGAAAGCTGACAATGAGCAGTTCTTC
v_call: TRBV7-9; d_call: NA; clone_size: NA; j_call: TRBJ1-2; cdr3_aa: CASTRPAANYGYTF; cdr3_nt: TGTGCCAGCACCCGGCCGGCGGCTAACTATGGCTACACCTTC
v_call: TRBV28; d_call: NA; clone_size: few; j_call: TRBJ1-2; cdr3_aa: CASSQRERGYTF; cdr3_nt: TGTGCCAGCAGCCAGCGAGAGAGGGGCTACACCTTC
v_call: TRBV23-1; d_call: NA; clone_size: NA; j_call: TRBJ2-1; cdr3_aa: CASSQTGTPTLMQQFF; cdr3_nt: TGCGCCAGCAGTCAAACCGGGACACCGACTCTAATGCAGCAGTTCTTC
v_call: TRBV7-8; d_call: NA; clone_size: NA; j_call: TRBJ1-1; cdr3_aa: CASTYTGTEAFF; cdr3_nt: TGTGCCAGCACCTACACCGGAACTGAAGCTTTCTTT
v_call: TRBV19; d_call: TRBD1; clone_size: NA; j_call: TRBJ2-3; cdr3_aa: CASSRTGMADTQYF; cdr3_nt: TGTGCCAGTAGTAGGACAGGGATGGCAGATACGCAGTATTTT
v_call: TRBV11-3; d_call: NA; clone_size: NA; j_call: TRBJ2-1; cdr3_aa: CASSPYNEQFF; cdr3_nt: TGTGCCAGCAGCCCCTACAATGAGCAGTTCTTC
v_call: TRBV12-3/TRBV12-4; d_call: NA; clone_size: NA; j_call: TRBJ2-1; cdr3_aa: CASSLGSYNEQFF; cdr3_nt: TGTGCCAGCAGTTTGGGTTCCTACAATGAGCAGTTCTTC
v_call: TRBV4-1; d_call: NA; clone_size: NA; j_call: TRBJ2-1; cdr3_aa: CASSQDPNEQFF; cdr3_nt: TGCGCCAGCAGCCAAGATCCAAATGAGCAGTTCTTC
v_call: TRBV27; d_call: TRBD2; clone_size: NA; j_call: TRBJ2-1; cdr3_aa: CASAQWTSDEQFF; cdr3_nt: TGTGCCAGCGCCCAGTGGACTAGCGATGAGCAGTTCTTC
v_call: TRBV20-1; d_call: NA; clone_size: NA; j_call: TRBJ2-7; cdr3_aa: CSASGDLPSSEQYF; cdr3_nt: TGCAGTGCTAGTGGGGACTTACCTTCCTCTGAGCAGTACTTC
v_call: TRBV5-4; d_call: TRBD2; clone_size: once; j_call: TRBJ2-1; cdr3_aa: CASSPGGGSGRNEQFF; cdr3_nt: TGTGCCAGCAGCCCCGGCGGCGGGAGTGGCCGCAATGAGCAGTTCTTC
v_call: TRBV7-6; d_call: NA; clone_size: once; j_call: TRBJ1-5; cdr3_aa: CASSTQNTTPQHF; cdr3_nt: TGTGCCAGCAGTACTCAGAACACGACGCCCCAGCATTTT
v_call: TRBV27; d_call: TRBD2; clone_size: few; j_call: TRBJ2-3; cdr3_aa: CASSSLASGFSTDTQYF; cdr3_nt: TGTGCCAGCAGCTCCTTGGCTAGCGGGTTCTCCACAGATACGCAGTATTTT
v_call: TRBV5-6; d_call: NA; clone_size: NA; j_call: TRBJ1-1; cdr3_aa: CASSKGWNTEAFF; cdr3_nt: TGTGCCAGCAGCAAAGGTTGGAACACTGAAGCTTTCTTT
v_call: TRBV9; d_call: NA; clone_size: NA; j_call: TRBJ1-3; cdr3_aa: CASSETVLSGNTIYF; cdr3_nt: TGTGCCAGCAGCGAGACAGTTCTCTCTGGAAACACCATATATTTT
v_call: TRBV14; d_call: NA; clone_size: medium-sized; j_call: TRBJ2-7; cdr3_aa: CASSPGLSLYEQYF; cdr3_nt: TGTGCCAGCAGCCCGGGACTCTCCCTCTACGAGCAGTACTTC
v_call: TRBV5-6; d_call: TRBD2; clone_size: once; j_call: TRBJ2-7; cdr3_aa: CASRLWTSGYEQYF; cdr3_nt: TGTGCCAGCAGACTATGGACTAGCGGCTACGAGCAGTACTTC